These 26 T cell receptor beta chains were all obtained from the same sample, sequenced in a study of cytomegalovirus exposure and HLA in healthy donors. PCR amplification relied on 60 Vbeta primers (plus 13 Jbeta primers). Sequencing was performed with immunoSEQ multiplex PCR; in TCRdb, only in-frame clones are kept and a portion is missing. Among about 160,000 clones listed, 82% were seen once. The sequencing sample was made of PBMCs. These receptor sequences come from a man between 45 and 60 years old in good health and CMV-seropositive.

Here the CDR3 DNA reads TGTGCCAGCAGTCCTGGGGGGATCGCCAATGAAAAACTGTTTTTT. It codes for CASSPGGIANEKLFF. The chain joins TRBV5-4 to TRBJ1-4, with D possibly matching TRBD1 (5 bases). Germline V gives CDR1 SGHNT, CDR2 YYREEE (reference sequence). Trimming removed 5 bases at V and 5 bases at J, with 16 bases between. The CDR3 totals 15 residues.

The chain carries TRBV30 and TRBJ1-2, with D unclear. The CDR3 covers 16 residues. Trimming removed 3 bases at V and 0 bases at J, with 17 bases between. Germline V gives CDR1 GTSNPN, CDR2 SVGIG (reference sequence). Written as DNA, the CDR3 is TGTGCCTGGAGCTCGTTCAGAGGGTTCCCTAACTATGGCTACACCTTC. Translating gives CAWSSFRGFPNYGYTF.

The genes are TRBV4-2 and TRBJ2-2; the match to TRBD1 covers 10 bases. Germline CDR1 LGHNA, CDR2 YNFKEQ. The CDR3 consists of 17 residues. With 5 bases clipped from V and 4 bases from J, the junction kept 10 bases outside the gene matches. CDR3 loop: CASSSTGTGVLTGELFF. CDR3 in DNA: TGTGCCAGCAGCTCCACCGGGACAGGGGTTCTCACCGGGGAGCTGTTTTTT.

The chain is built from TRBV19 and TRBJ2-7, with D tentatively TRBD1 (5 bases). V gave up 3 bases and J gave up 2 bases, with 14 bases separating them. Per germline, CDR1 LNHDA and CDR2 SQIVND (reference sequence). This CDR3 has 15 amino acids. CDR3 in amino acids: CASSISKGSPYEQYF. The CDR3 DNA sequence: TGTGCCAGTAGTATCTCGAAGGGGTCTCCCTACGAGCAGTACTTC.

The chain recombines TRBV28 with TRBJ2-6, with D maybe TRBD2 (5 bases). Trimming removed 11 bases from V and 1 base from J, with 9 bases in between. Germline V CDR1 and CDR2: MDHEN, SYDVKM. This CDR3 region has 13 residues. The CDR3 DNA reads TGTGCCTCCCGGGGATCTGGGGCCAACGTCCTGACTTTC. Protein: CASRGSGANVLTF.

This clone was observed a few times. The V and J genes are TRBV28 and TRBJ2-1; 13 nucleotides align to TRBD2. The V and J ends lost 6 bases and 8 bases, in that order; junction bases with no gene match: 13. The CDR3 is 17 residues long. The germline gives CDR1 MDHEN, CDR2 SYDVKM. Here the CDR3 reads CASSPGLAGEKRDEQFF. As DNA, the CDR3 is TGTGCCAGCAGCCCTGGACTAGCGGGGGAGAAGAGGGATGAGCAGTTCTTC.

The J gene is TRBJ2-3, the V gene TRBV5-1; 10 bases align to TRBD1. J gave up 2 bases and V 2 bases, and 2 bases lay outside the gene matches. Germline-derived CDR1 and CDR2 are SGHRS and YFSETQ. The CDR3 extends over 15 amino acids. CDR3: CASSFGTGATDTQYF. In DNA, the CDR3 is TGCGCCAGCAGCTTCGGGACAGGGGCCACAGATACGCAGTATTTT. Based on the CDR3 plus reference TRBV5-1 and TRBJ2-3, the full variable domain is KAGVTQTPRYLIKTRGQQVTLSCSPISGHRSVSWYQQTPGQGLQFLFEYFSETQRNKGNFPGRFSGRQFSNSRSEMNVSTLELGDSALYLCASSFGTGATDTQYFGPGTRLTVL.

V is TRBV21-1 and J is TRBJ1-2; the table gives TRBD1 as D, unverified against the DNA. TRBV21-1 is reported as a pseudogene. CDR3 length: 18 amino acids. The CDR3 reads CASSIRRDRGQENYGYTF. CDR3 in DNA: TGTGCCAGCAGTATCCGTAGGGACAGGGGGCAGGAGAACTATGGCTACACCTTC.

There are a few counts of this clone. The chain carries TRBV28 and TRBJ2-6; 12 bases fit TRBD2. The ends lost 5 bases at V and 3 bases at J; junction bases unmatched: 14. This CDR3 is 20 amino acids long. Looked up from germline, CDR1 is MDHEN and CDR2 is SYDVKM. The CDR3 DNA reads TGTGCCAGCAGTCCTTTGGGCGTACTAGCGGGAGGTAGTGGGGCCAACGTCCTGACTTTC. Amino acid sequence: CASSPLGVLAGGSGANVLTF.

This clone was observed a single time. The chain combines TRBV19 with TRBJ2-4; TRBD2 is a possible D gene (7 bases). The germline V and J ends were trimmed by 3 bases and 4 bases, with 10 bases remaining between them. From germline, CDR1 is LNHDA and CDR2 SQIVND (reference sequence). This CDR3 has 14 amino acids. The CDR3 spells CASSIGGAKNIQYF. The DNA of the CDR3 is TGTGCCAGTAGTATTGGGGGGGCGAAAAACATTCAGTACTTC.

CDR3 nucleotides: TGCGCCAGCAGCCAAGAAGCGGGGGGGCCTGGCTACGAGCAGTACTTC. Translation: CASSQEAGGPGYEQYF. The genes are TRBV4-3 and TRBJ2-7, with 10 nucleotides matching TRBD2. The CDR3 spans 16 residues. Germline loops: CDR1 LGHNA, CDR2 YSLEER. V was clipped by 0 bases and J by 3 bases; unmatched bases: 5.

This clone was detected only a few times. CDR3 loop: CASSEWAGGVETQYF. For the CDR3, the DNA is TGTGCCAGCAGTGAATGGGCAGGGGGCGTTGAGACCCAGTACTTC. The chain links TRBV25-1 to TRBJ2-5, with 8 nucleotides matching TRBD1. V trimming: 1 base; J trimming: 5 bases; junction bases outside the gene matches: 6. Germline CDR1 is MGHDK and CDR2 is SYGVNS. The CDR3 loop spans 15 amino acids.

The chain links TRBV28 to TRBJ2-3; the match to TRBD2 covers 9 bases. CDR3 size: 15 residues. With V trimmed by 5 bases and J by 1 base, 4 bases remained unmatched. CDR1 is MDHEN, CDR2 SYDVKM, per germline. The CDR3 DNA is TGTGCCAGCAGTCCTAGCGGGGCGGGCACAGATACGCAGTATTTT. This codes for CASSPSGAGTDTQYF.

The genes are TRBV4-1 and TRBJ2-5; 9 bases align to TRBD2. The CDR3 spans 14 residues. After removal of 6 bases from V and 1 base from J, the junction contained 3 bases not matched to a gene. The V gene's germline CDR1 is MGHRA and CDR2 YSYEKL. For the CDR3, the DNA is TGCGCCAGCAGTCATAGCGGGGGCCAAGAGACCCAGTACTTC. Protein product: CASSHSGGQETQYF.

V gene TRBV6-5 combines with J gene TRBJ2-6, with 8 bases identical to TRBD1. CDR3 length equals 14 residues. Germline V gene sequence: CDR1 MNHEY, CDR2 SVGAGI. Germline trimming cut 8 bases from V and 2 bases from J; bases unmatched to any gene: 2. The CDR3 DNA reads TGTGCCAGCGCGACAGGGGCTGGGGCCAACGTCCTGACTTTC. Amino acid sequence: CASATGAGANVLTF.

This sequence joins TRBV6-1 and TRBJ2-1, with a tentative D call TRBD1 (6 bases). Trimming cost V 4 bases and J 7 bases, with 11 bases left between them. Germline lookup yields CDR1 MNHNS and CDR2 SASEGT. This CDR3 region has 13 residues. Written as DNA, the CDR3 is TGTGCCAGCAGTGGACAGGATGGGAATGAGCAGTTCTTC. This codes for CASSGQDGNEQFF.

The gene calls are TRBV4-3 and TRBJ2-1; the match to TRBD1 covers 10 bases. The CDR3 loop spans 17 amino acids. The germline CDR1 and CDR2 sequences are LGHNA and YSLEER. After removal of 0 bases from V and 5 bases from J, the junction contained 7 bases not matched to a gene. The CDR3 reads CASSQDLGTGADNEQFF. DNA of the CDR3: TGCGCCAGCAGCCAAGATTTGGGGACAGGGGCGGACAATGAGCAGTTCTTC.

The chain joins TRBV6-6 to TRBJ1-3; D remains ambiguous. CDR3 length: 14 residues. The ends were cut back, 9 bases at V and 7 bases at J, with 19 bases in the middle. Germline-derived CDR1 and CDR2 are MNHNY and SVGAGI (reference sequence). CDR3 in amino acids: CASLVAGDSNTIYF. CDR3 coding DNA: TGTGCCAGTTTGGTGGCAGGTGATTCCAACACCATATATTTT.

This chain links TRBV10-3 with TRBJ1-1; the match to TRBD1 covers 9 bases. The V gene end was trimmed by 3 bases and the J gene end by 4 bases; junction bases not matched to a gene: 9. Germline CDR1 reads ENHRY; CDR2 reads SYGVKD. The CDR3 totals 16 residues. As DNA, the CDR3 is TGTGCCATCAGTGACGTCCCGGGACAGGGAGGCACTGAAGCTTTCTTT. Protein: CAISDVPGQGGTEAFF.

The CDR3 region is CASSLSGTSYNEQFF. The CDR3 nucleotides read TGTGCCAGCAGTTTATCCGGTACCTCCTACAATGAGCAGTTCTTC. V and J are TRBV27 and TRBJ2-1; no firm D call. Deletions cut 0 bases from V and 0 bases from J, with 6 bases between. Germline V lookup: CDR1 MNHEY, CDR2 SMNVEV (reference sequence). The CDR3 length is 15 residues.

V and J are TRBV5-1 and TRBJ1-2; D remains unclear. Germline V lookup: CDR1 SGHRS, CDR2 YFSETQ. V shed 0 bases and J shed 2 bases, with 14 bases lying between them. CDR3 length: 16 residues. CDR3 protein: CASSLGSGTGNYGYTF. As DNA, the CDR3 is TGCGCCAGCAGCTTGGGTTCGGGTACGGGGAACTATGGCTACACCTTC.

CDR3 DNA sequence: TGTGCCAGCAGGAGACTAGCGGGGGGTTTCCTAGATACGCAGTATTTT. Protein product: CASRRLAGGFLDTQYF. The V gene is TRBV28, the J gene TRBJ2-3; 13 bases map to TRBD2. The CDR3 has 16 residues. CDR1 is MDHEN and CDR2 is SYDVKM in the germline V gene. Trimming at V came to 6 bases and at J to 5 bases, leaving 8 bases not matched to a gene. The full variable domain, completed using reference TRBV28 and TRBJ2-3, is DVKVTQSSRYLVKRTGEKVFLECVQDMDHENMFWYRQDPGLGLRLIYFSYDVKMKEKGDIPEGYSVSREKKERFSLILESASTNQTSMYLCASRRLAGGFLDTQYFGPGTRLTVL.

The chain's CDR3 is CASSQEGQGRTQYF. DNA of the CDR3: TGCGCCAGCAGCCAAGAAGGGCAGGGAAGGACCCAGTACTTC. The rearrangement uses TRBV4-1 and TRBJ2-5, with a tentative D call TRBD1 (5 bases). Germline V lookup: CDR1 MGHRA, CDR2 YSYEKL. V shed 0 bases and J shed 7 bases, with 12 bases lying between them. The CDR3 length is 14 residues.

CDR3 DNA sequence: TGTGCCAGCAGCCCCCGAGGCCGGACTAGCGGGGGGGCTCTGGGGACAGATACGCAGTATTTT. Translation gives CASSPRGRTSGGALGTDTQYF. This sequence joins TRBV9 and TRBJ2-3, with 15 bases aligning to TRBD2. This CDR3 spans 21 amino acids. Germline CDR1 and CDR2: SGDLS and YYNGEE. V was pared by 4 bases and J by 3 bases, with 18 bases of the junction left unmatched. Combining the CDR3 with reference TRBV9 and TRBJ2-3 gives the whole variable domain DSGVTQTPKHLITATGQRVTLRCSPRSGDLSVYWYQQSLDQGLQFLIQYYNGEERAKGNILERFSAQQFPDLHSELNLSSLELGDSALYFCASSPRGRTSGGALGTDTQYFGPGTRLTVL.

The rearrangement joins TRBV6-5 to TRBJ2-1; TRBD2 matches 9 bases. V shed 2 bases, J shed 5 bases, and the junction held 7 bases outside the gene matches. This CDR3 region has 16 residues. The germline gives CDR1 MNHEY, CDR2 SVGAGI. The CDR3, as DNA: TGTGCCAGCAGTTACCACCCGCGGGGGGGCCACAATGAGCAGTTCTTC. It codes for CASSYHPRGGHNEQFF.

J is TRBJ2-1 and V is TRBV7-9; possible D gene TRBD2, 6 bases. V was shortened by 2 bases and J by 9 bases, with 17 bases between the two germline ends. Per germline, CDR1 SEHNR and CDR2 FQNEAQ (reference sequence). The CDR3 spans 15 residues. CDR3 sequence: CASSLTRDSRGEQFF. DNA for the CDR3: TGTGCCAGCAGCTTAACTAGGGACTCTAGGGGTGAGCAGTTCTTC.